This TCR beta chain was obtained from a study of neurological immune-mediated disorders. Study information: Of the 34 patients with multiple sclerosis, some 31 had relapsing-remitting MS, whereas the remaining 3 had secondary progressive MS.

Whole-study results and caveats: The absence of any CDR3 amino acid sequence shared by expanded clones across subjects suggests that repertoires were private in all groups. One related-CDR3 cluster, found by phylogenetic grouping, held repertoires of 18 of 34 multiple sclerosis patients and is a possible signature.

This clonotype was detected ten times or more. No antigen is known for it. Germline is not matched at one junction end, which may reflect a read error. Synthesis of cDNA was carried out by template-switch 5'RACE. The reaction used 10-nucleotide random UMIs. TCRdb recomputed calls from the 5' RACE reads with MiXCR, one row per CDR3 protein. The table shows tens of thousands of distinct CDR3 sequences, with around 2.6% occurring only once. The sequenced sample consisted of PBMCs. This TCR came from a woman in her twenties or thirties with multiple sclerosis.

The CDR3 spells CASSLGEYEQFF. CDR3 DNA sequence: TGTGCCAGCAGCTTAGGAGAATATGAGCAATTCTTC. The chain links TRBV7-2 to TRBJ2-1; no definite D call. CDR3 length: 12 residues. Germline CDR1 and CDR2: SGHTA and FQGNSA.